This TCR beta chain was retrieved from a study of metastatic and nonmetastatic thyroid tumors. TCRdb reprocessed the PCR reads using MiXCR. The sample carries approximately 30,000 clones, 15% to 20% recorded once. Each patient came to thyroid surgery without any prior treatment (of any kind). The V and J ends lost 3 bases and 8 bases respectively, with 11 bases between them. This CDR3 contains 13 residues. Looked up from germline, CDR1 is LNHNV and CDR2 is YYDKDF (reference sequence). Note on this clone: The same CDR3 arises from other DNA sequences in this sample as well.

Sequences were obtained from blood. The chain is built from TRBV15 and TRBJ1-5; D remains ambiguous. The sequence was collected from a female donor with papillary thyroid cancer or a benign thyroid nodule (not recorded which). Some clones in this sample may be carry-over from other donors' samples. CDR3 nucleotides: TGTGCCACCAGCAGCACGGGAAGGGAGCCCCAGCATTTT. It translates to CATSSTGREPQHF.